The next 29 T cell receptor beta chains were all read from a single sample in a study of blood T cell repertoires in COVID-19. Only in-frame clones appear in the TCRdb table, and some are missing; sequencing was by immunoSEQ multiplex PCR. Of 250,000 to 300,000 clones in the sample, over 80% were seen once. Material for sequencing was peripheral blood. Receptor source: a woman aged 40-49 years who had recovered from COVID-19.

The chain employs TRBV7-3 and TRBJ2-7; 10 bases align to TRBD2. V was clipped by 5 bases and J by 2 bases; unmatched bases: 3. The CDR3 has 14 residues. Germline values: CDR1 SGHTA, CDR2 FQGTGA. The CDR3 region is CASSRTSGPYEQYF. The CDR3 DNA reads TGTGCCAGCAGCCGGACTAGCGGACCCTACGAGCAGTACTTC.

V is TRBV9 and J is TRBJ2-2; D unclear. V was pared by 3 bases and J by 5 bases, with 14 bases between. Germline CDR1 reads SGDLS; CDR2 reads YYNGEE. CDR3 length equals 15 residues. CDR3 in amino acids: CASSANPGGTGELFF. Written as DNA, the CDR3 is TGTGCCAGCAGCGCAAATCCGGGTGGAACCGGGGAGCTGTTTTTT.

The genes are TRBV7-2 and TRBJ2-7; 9 bases fit TRBD1. This CDR3 contains 15 residues. CDR1 is SGHTA, CDR2 FQGNSA, per germline. V shed 1 base, J shed 4 bases, and the junction held 5 bases outside the gene matches. The CDR3 here is CASSLVTGGWYEQYF. CDR3 sequence (DNA): TGTGCCAGCAGCTTAGTCACAGGGGGCTGGTACGAGCAGTACTTC.

This chain joins TRBV2 and TRBJ1-3; D unclear. The CDR3 has 14 amino acids. Germline CDR1 reads SNHLY; CDR2 reads FYNNEI. The V and J ends lost 3 bases and 7 bases respectively, with 13 bases between them. In nucleotides, the CDR3 is TGTGCCAGCAGTGAGTCCGGGATTGGGAACACCATATATTTT. Amino acid sequence: CASSESGIGNTIYF.

This chain joins TRBV2 and TRBJ1-1; possibly TRBD1 for D (6 bases). This CDR3 has 14 residues. Germline CDR1 and CDR2: SNHLY and FYNNEI. The V and J ends lost 6 bases and 5 bases respectively, with 16 bases between them. The CDR3 reads CASSPPGQRTEAFF. CDR3 nucleotide sequence: TGTGCCAGCAGCCCCCCGGGACAACGAACTGAAGCTTTCTTT.

This clone has only one observation. J is TRBJ1-1 and V is TRBV30, with TRBD1 matching over 8 bases. Germline trimming cut 1 base from V and 5 bases from J; bases unmatched to any gene: 15. Germline V gives CDR1 GTSNPN, CDR2 SVGIG (reference sequence). CDR3 size: 17 residues. CDR3 sequence (DNA): TGTGCCTGGAGTGCAAAATACTCAGGGGGCGCCGGGACTGAAGCTTTCTTT. Amino acid sequence: CAWSAKYSGGAGTEAFF.

The chain recombines TRBV2 with TRBJ2-1; 8 bases are a match to TRBD2. Trimming removed 6 bases from V and 1 base from J; junction bases left unmatched: 11. The CDR3 is 17 amino acids. Per the germline V gene, CDR1 is SNHLY and CDR2 is FYNNEI. For the CDR3, the DNA is TGTGCCAGCAGCCAACCCCCGGGACTAGTTTCCTACAATGAGCAGTTCTTC. This encodes CASSQPPGLVSYNEQFF.

This clone was seen only a few times. The J gene is TRBJ2-1, the V gene TRBV5-1; TRBD2 aligns across 10 bases. The CDR3 spans 16 residues. Germline V CDR1 and CDR2: SGHRS, YFSETQ. J was trimmed by 7 bases and V by 0 bases; bases with no gene match: 7. CDR3 DNA: TGCGCCAGCAGCTTGGCCCCTAGCGGGGGTAAAAATGAGCAGTTCTTC. It codes for CASSLAPSGGKNEQFF.

This sequence joins TRBV4-3 and TRBJ2-1; TRBD1 agrees at 7 bases. V gave up 4 bases and J gave up 3 bases; unmatched junction bases: 9. This CDR3 is built from 16 residues. Per the germline V gene, CDR1 is LGHNA and CDR2 is YSLEER. The CDR3: CASSPDRDRDYNEQFF. The CDR3, as DNA: TGCGCCAGCAGCCCAGACCGGGACAGAGACTACAATGAGCAGTTCTTC.

The chain joins TRBV11-2 to TRBJ1-6; unclear D gene. The CDR3 has 14 amino acids. Germline V lookup: CDR1 SGHAT, CDR2 FQNNGV. V lost 2 bases and J 5 bases, leaving 7 bases between the germline ends. CDR3 residues: CASSLSGDNSPLHF. Written as DNA, the CDR3 is TGTGCCAGCAGCTTATCCGGTGATAATTCACCCCTCCACTTT.

The chain couples TRBV6-5 to TRBJ2-2; 9 bases fit TRBD1. Germline trimming cut 6 bases from V and 4 bases from J; bases unmatched to any gene: 3. Germline V gives CDR1 MNHEY, CDR2 SVGAGI. The CDR3 covers 14 residues. The CDR3 reads CASRRDRVTGELFF. The CDR3 DNA follows: TGTGCCAGCAGGAGGGACAGGGTCACCGGGGAGCTGTTTTTT.

This rearrangement joins TRBV2 to TRBJ1-2, with 8 bases matching TRBD1. Germline CDR1 and CDR2: SNHLY and FYNNEI. Losses at the gene ends were 2 bases for V and 8 bases for J; bases not matched to a gene: 10. The length of the CDR3 is 15 residues. DNA for the CDR3: TGTGCCAGCAGTGAACAGGGGGCGCCTCTTCAAGGCTACACCTTC. It translates to CASSEQGAPLQGYTF.

The CDR3 nucleotides read TGTGCCAGCAGCTTAGCGGACAGGGGGTACGACAATGAGCAGTTCTTC. It encodes CASSLADRGYDNEQFF. The rearrangement joins TRBV13 to TRBJ2-1; 10 nucleotides align to TRBD1. The CDR3 covers 16 residues. Losses at the gene ends were 1 base for V and 5 bases for J; bases not matched to a gene: 5. Germline CDR1 reads PRHDT; CDR2 reads FYEKMQ (reference sequence). The full variable domain, rest sourced from reference TRBV13 and TRBJ2-1, is AAGVIQSPRHLIKEKRETATLKCYPIPRHDTVYWYQQGPGQDPQFLISFYEKMQSDKGSIPDRFSAQQFSDYHSELNMSSLELGDSALYFCASSLADRGYDNEQFFGPGTRLTVL.

The V and J genes are TRBV11-2 and TRBJ2-5; perhaps TRBD1 as D (6 bases). The CDR3 spans 15 residues. V dropped 1 base and J dropped 5 bases, with 14 bases sitting between them. Germline lookup yields CDR1 SGHAT and CDR2 FQNNGV. The CDR3 region has the DNA TGTGCCAGCAGCTTAGGTCCCACAGGGTTGGAGACCCAGTACTTC. Its translation is CASSLGPTGLETQYF.

The chain is built from TRBV5-4 and TRBJ2-2; 10 bases fit TRBD2. This CDR3 has 16 residues. CDR1 SGHNT and CDR2 YYREEE come from the germline V gene (reference sequence). J gave up 4 bases and V 4 bases, and 7 bases lay outside the gene matches. CDR3 DNA sequence: TGTGCCAGCAGCCTTGCTAGCGGGGGCCTCACCGGGGAGCTGTTTTTT. This codes for CASSLASGGLTGELFF. The variable domain in full, with the rest retrieved from reference TRBV5-4 and TRBJ2-2, is ETGVTQSPTHLIKTRGQQVTLRCSSQSGHNTVSWYQQALGQGPQFIFQYYREEENGRGNFPPRFSGLQFPNYSSELNVNALELDDSALYLCASSLASGGLTGELFFGEGSRLTVL.

The chain carries TRBV3-1 (or the pseudogene TRBV3-2) and TRBJ1-2; 8 bases map to TRBD1. Looked up from germline, CDR1 is LGHDT and CDR2 is YNNKEL (reference sequence). J gave up 7 bases and V 2 bases, and 12 bases lay outside the gene matches. CDR3 size: 16 residues. CDR3 protein: CASSQRGQALFGGYTF. CDR3 sequence (DNA): TGTGCCAGCAGCCAACGGGGACAGGCCCTTTTTGGTGGCTACACCTTC.

The chain recombines TRBV24-1 with TRBJ1-6; tentatively, D is TRBD1 (5 bases). Per the germline V gene, CDR1 is KGHDR and CDR2 is SFDVKD. CDR3 size: 13 residues. V was trimmed by 12 bases and J by 8 bases, leaving 16 bases between them. Here the CDR3 reads CARMGGEDSPLHF. The CDR3 DNA sequence: TGTGCCCGCATGGGGGGGGAAGATTCACCCCTCCACTTT.

The rearrangement links TRBV7-8 to TRBJ2-1, with TRBD2 matching over 12 bases. The CDR3 consists of 16 residues. V lost 1 base to trimming and J lost 5 bases; unmatched junction nucleotides: 3. CDR1 is SGHVS, CDR2 FQNEAQ, per germline. The CDR3 sequence: CASSLGLAGGDNEQFF. CDR3 sequence (DNA): TGTGCCAGCAGCTTAGGTCTAGCGGGGGGGGACAATGAGCAGTTCTTC. Filled out from reference TRBV7-8 and TRBJ2-1, the complete variable domain reads GAGVSQSPRYKVAKRGQDVALRCDPISGHVSLFWYQQALGQGPEFLTYFQNEAQLDKSGLPSDRFFAERPEGSVSTLKIQRTQQEDSAVYLCASSLGLAGGDNEQFFGPGTRLTVL.

The chain recombines TRBV9 with TRBJ2-5, with 8 positions matching TRBD1. Germline trimming cut 2 bases from V and 5 bases from J; bases unmatched to any gene: 11. The CDR3 totals 16 residues. CDR1 and CDR2 (germline): SGDLS, YYNGEE. This CDR3 reads CASSVYHRGDRETQYF. DNA for the CDR3: TGTGCCAGCAGCGTTTACCACAGGGGGGACAGGGAGACCCAGTACTTC. The full variable domain, completed using reference TRBV9 and TRBJ2-5, is DSGVTQTPKHLITATGQRVTLRCSPRSGDLSVYWYQQSLDQGLQFLIQYYNGEERAKGNILERFSAQQFPDLHSELNLSSLELGDSALYFCASSVYHRGDRETQYFGPGTRLLVL.

V gene TRBV7-2 combines with J gene TRBJ1-5; tentative D call: TRBD1 (6 bases). V was shortened by 2 bases and J by 4 bases, with 12 bases between the two germline ends. This CDR3 has 15 amino acids. CDR1 SGHTA and CDR2 FQGNSA come from the germline V gene. For the CDR3, the DNA is TGTGCCAGCAGCTTACGGAGGACAGTGAATCAGCCCCAGCATTTT. It codes for CASSLRRTVNQPQHF.

The chain employs TRBV10-3 and TRBJ1-5; 9 nucleotides align to TRBD1. Losses at the gene ends were 1 base for V and 8 bases for J; bases not matched to a gene: 6. From germline, CDR1 is ENHRY and CDR2 SYGVKD. The CDR3 has 15 amino acids. CDR3 loop: CAISELGQGSEPQHF. CDR3 sequence (DNA): TGTGCCATCAGTGAGTTGGGACAGGGTTCAGAGCCCCAGCATTTT.

This chain links TRBV10-1 with TRBJ2-1; D may be TRBD1 (6 bases). V was clipped by 5 bases and J by 4 bases, with 9 bases between them. The CDR3 runs 13 residues. Germline V lookup: CDR1 WNHNN, CDR2 SYGVQD (reference sequence). The CDR3 region is CASSLQGYNEQFF. The DNA for the CDR3 is TGCGCCAGCAGTCTGCAGGGGTACAATGAGCAGTTCTTC.

This clone was seen repeatedly, ten times or more. The chain couples TRBV2 to TRBJ2-1, with 9 positions matching TRBD2. The V segment lost 4 bases and the J segment 0 bases; nucleotides outside the gene matches: 1. Germline values: CDR1 SNHLY, CDR2 FYNNEI. The CDR3 is 15 residues long. This chain's CDR3 is CASSVSGGSYNEQFF. The DNA for the CDR3 is TGTGCCAGCAGTGTTAGCGGGGGCTCCTACAATGAGCAGTTCTTC.

This chain connects TRBV6-6 to TRBJ2-7; 9 bases are shared with TRBD1. CDR1 is MNHNY, CDR2 SVGAGI, per germline (reference sequence). The CDR3 contains 15 residues. V was clipped by 2 bases and J by 6 bases; unmatched bases: 8. This CDR3 reads CASSYRGTGSGEQYF. CDR3 in DNA: TGTGCCAGCAGTTACAGGGGGACAGGGTCGGGCGAGCAGTACTTC.

This clone was detected only once. This chain joins TRBV18 and TRBJ1-1, with 7 bases fitting TRBD1. The CDR3 runs 13 residues. CDR1 and CDR2 from the germline V gene are KGHSH and LQKENI. Trimming removed 4 bases from V and 5 bases from J; junction bases left unmatched: 4. CDR3 sequence reads: CASSLRTGTEAFF. CDR3 coding DNA: TGTGCCAGCTCACTCCGGACAGGTACTGAAGCTTTCTTT.

J is TRBJ2-3 and V is TRBV11-3; D not resolved. Trimming took off 4 bases at V and 6 bases at J, with 8 bases between the two ends. This CDR3 has 12 amino acids. From germline, CDR1 is SGHNT and CDR2 YENEEA. In nucleotides, the CDR3 is TGTGCCAGCAGCTCGTCGAGGGATACGCAGTATTTT. This translates into CASSSSRDTQYF.

In its sample, this clone was seen many times. CDR3 DNA sequence: TGTGCCAGCAGGGTAACAAGTACCGGGGAGCTGTTTTTT. Translating it yields CASRVTSTGELFF. The chain links TRBV5-4 to TRBJ2-2; no definite D call. V gave up 5 bases and J gave up 5 bases, with 10 bases separating them. The CDR3 is 13 amino acids. Per the germline V gene, CDR1 is SGHNT and CDR2 is YYREEE (reference sequence). Full variable domain (missing parts from reference TRBV5-4 and TRBJ2-2): ETGVTQSPTHLIKTRGQQVTLRCSSQSGHNTVSWYQQALGQGPQFIFQYYREEENGRGNFPPRFSGLQFPNYSSELNVNALELDDSALYLCASRVTSTGELFFGEGSRLTVL.

In its sample, this clone was seen once. Other nucleotide sequences in the sample specify the same CDR3. The chain's CDR3 is CASSPGQGYGYTF. The CDR3 DNA reads TGTGCCAGCAGTCCGGGACAGGGGTACGGCTACACCTTC. The J gene is TRBJ1-2, the V gene TRBV7-9, with 10 bases aligning to TRBD1. Germline assignment: CDR1 SEHNR and CDR2 FQNEAQ (reference sequence). V lost 6 bases, J lost 8 bases, and 6 bases stayed unmatched. The length of the CDR3 is 13 residues.

This clone has a count of ten or more. The chain links TRBV3-1 (or the pseudogene TRBV3-2) to TRBJ1-5, with 8 bases identical to TRBD1. The V segment lost 5 bases and the J segment 1 base; nucleotides outside the gene matches: 4. The CDR3 runs 15 residues. Per the germline V gene, CDR1 is LGHDT and CDR2 is YNNKEL (reference sequence). This CDR3 reads CASSAGTGSNQPQHF. CDR3 coding DNA: TGTGCCAGCAGCGCCGGGACAGGCAGCAATCAGCCCCAGCATTTT.